This T cell receptor beta chain was identified in a study of cytomegalovirus exposure and HLA in healthy donors. As for this clone: Its target is unknown.

Points from the study as a whole: Later, an analysis showed that TCR beta chains associated with HLA were more clonally expanded than others that were equally common. In an earlier analysis, productive rearrangement rates for most beta V segments clustered near 87% or 30%.

The CDR3 is 14 amino acids. Trimming shortened V by 2 bases and J by 3 bases, and 8 bases separated the two germline ends. Germline-derived CDR1 and CDR2 are MNHEY and SMNVEV (reference sequence). PCR primers comprised 60 Vbeta and 13 Jbeta primers. Libraries were prepared by immunoSEQ multiplex PCR; TCRdb keeps only in-frame clonotypes and omits some of them. The sample includes some 150,000 clones, about 80% of them seen just once. The source of this sequence is a male donor in good health and CMV-seronegative. This chain joins TRBV27 and TRBJ1-5, with D perhaps matching TRBD1 (5 bases). The specimen was PBMCs. This chain's CDR3 is CASSLKGFNQPQHF. The CDR3 region has the DNA TGTGCCAGCAGTTTAAAGGGGTTCAATCAGCCCCAGCATTTT.